The present entry profiles one T cell receptor beta chain with its context. The CDR3 spans 15 residues. The junction had 5 bases not matched to a gene; V was cut back by 0 bases and J by 2 bases. Germline V lookup: CDR1 DFQATT, CDR2 SNEGSKA (reference sequence). This sample stems from a study of CD8 T cells in Susac syndrome. RNA totalling roughly 0.5 to 1 ug underwent reverse transcription with random hexamers. TCRdb processed the immunoSEQ multiplex PCR reads anew with MiXCR; each CDR3 protein has one entry. The table lists around 230,000 distinct CDR3 sequences, about 96% of them singletons. Blood CD8+ and CD4+ T cells underwent high-throughput TCR beta sequencing. In contrast to the negatively isolated CD8+ and CD4+ T cells, TEMRA cells were FACS-enriched.

This rearrangement joins TRBV20-1 to TRBJ2-5; 8 bases agree with TRBD2. Source material: CD4+ T cells from PBMCs. The receptor's source is a human donor with Susac syndrome. The DNA of the CDR3 is TGCAGTGCTAGAGAGGGACTAGGGGGACAAGAGACCCAGTACTTC. Protein: CSAREGLGGQETQYF.